This passage covers 29 T cell receptor beta chains from one sample sequenced in a study of shared clonotypes between healthy human individuals (dated by TCRdb to about 2020). The library was made by the immunoSEQ multiplex PCR assay. TCRdb limited this immuneACCESS table to in-frame rearrangements with V and J called. A share of clones is missing; checked studies link under half to unresolved V genes, and the rest is unexplained. Recorded for this sample are hundreds of thousands of clones; roughly 96% of them occurred a single time. Roughly 0.1% of the sample belongs to the ten largest clones. CD8 naive samples consisted of CD45RO-negative cells that were positively selected for CCR7, yielding a CD45RA+CCR7+ population without TemRA cells. Input material: naive CD8+ T cells sorted from blood. The cell subset or site tag for this specimen amounts to: CD45RA+CCR7+. Receptors were obtained from a woman aged 25 to 39 in good health.

The rearrangement joins TRBV27 to TRBJ2-7; 7 bases map to TRBD1. CDR1 and CDR2 from the germline V gene are MNHEY and SMNVEV (reference sequence). Unmatched junction bases numbered 10, after V lost 7 bases and J lost 4 bases. CDR3 length: 14 residues. The CDR3 coding sequence is TGTGCCAGCAAGGGGGCGATAACCAGTTACGAGCAGTACTTC. This translates into CASKGAITSYEQYF.

The chain has TRBV9 and TRBJ2-7; maybe TRBD2 (6 bases). The CDR3 extends over 15 amino acids. Germline loops: CDR1 SGDLS, CDR2 YYNGEE. V was cut by 4 bases and J by 3 bases, with 17 bases left in between. CDR3 bases: TGTGCCAGCAGCCCACAGACTAGTCCGATCTACGAGCAGTACTTC. It translates to CASSPQTSPIYEQYF.

The chain combines TRBV2 with TRBJ2-5; D is undetermined. The J call may be mistaken, given a closer DNA end match to TRBJ2-7. CDR3 length: 12 amino acids. Per the germline V gene, CDR1 is SNHLY and CDR2 is FYNNEI. The CDR3 nucleotides read TGTGCCAGCAGGGACGGAAACTACGAGCAGTACTTC. Protein: CASRDGNYEQYF.

The chain uses TRBV5-6 and TRBJ1-3; D perhaps matches TRBD1 (5 bases). The V end was cut by 3 bases, the J end by 0 bases, with 10 bases between. In germline, CDR1 is SGHDT, CDR2 YYEEEE. The length of the CDR3 is 15 residues. CDR3: CASSSLDSSGNTIYF. For the CDR3, the DNA is TGTGCCAGCAGCTCGCTAGACAGCTCTGGAAACACCATATATTTT.

Regarding this clone: Other DNA sequences in the sample encode the same CDR3. V and J are TRBV5-4 and TRBJ2-2, with D unclear. Trimming pared 1 base from V and 2 bases from J, leaving 6 bases between. CDR3 length: 14 residues. Germline V gene lookup returns CDR1 SGHNT and CDR2 YYREEE (reference sequence). CDR3 in amino acids: CASSLSRNTGELFF. CDR3 bases: TGTGCCAGCAGCTTGTCCCGTAACACCGGGGAGCTGTTTTTT.

On this clone itself: Different DNA sequences within this sample yield the same CDR3. The CDR3 DNA is TGTGCCAGCAGCTTGGACCGGGACAGGGTCTACGAGCAGTACTTC. Translating gives CASSLDRDRVYEQYF. The J gene is TRBJ2-7, the V gene TRBV5-4; 9 bases fit TRBD1. V lost 0 bases, J lost 3 bases, and 4 bases stayed unmatched. The CDR3 covers 15 residues. Germline CDR1 reads SGHNT; CDR2 reads YYREEE (reference sequence).

The rearrangement links TRBV11-2 to TRBJ2-7; tentatively, D is TRBD1 or TRBD2 (6 bases each). The CDR3 runs 14 residues. Germline V gene sequence: CDR1 SGHAT, CDR2 FQNNGV. Trimming shortened V by 5 bases and J by 4 bases, and 15 bases separated the two germline ends. The CDR3 bases are TGTGCCAGCAGCGTAGGTGGGGGGCTGTACGAGCAGTACTTC. Encoded protein: CASSVGGGLYEQYF.

This clone was detected once. V usage is TRBV5-1 and J usage is TRBJ2-7; 7 bases map to TRBD1. The V gene's germline CDR1 is SGHRS and CDR2 YFSETQ. CDR3 length equals 15 residues. Unmatched junction bases numbered 13, after V lost 4 bases and J lost 6 bases. The CDR3 spells CASSLKRQGVSEQYF. Here the CDR3 DNA reads TGCGCCAGCAGCCTCAAGAGACAGGGAGTTTCCGAGCAGTACTTC.

V is TRBV4-1 and J is TRBJ2-4; D remains ambiguous. Germline-derived CDR1 and CDR2 are MGHRA and YSYEKL. This CDR3 spans 15 amino acids. V lost 4 bases to trimming and J lost 0 bases, with 10 bases between them. CDR3 sequence reads: CASSPAILAKNIQYF. Written as DNA, the CDR3 is TGCGCCAGCAGCCCAGCCATACTAGCCAAAAACATTCAGTACTTC.

The DNA for the CDR3 is TGCAGCGTTGAAGACGGCAATCAGCCCCAGCATTTT. Its translation: CSVEDGNQPQHF. The J gene is TRBJ1-5, the V gene TRBV29-1, with D uncertain. V lost 0 bases, J lost 2 bases, and 2 bases lay in between. The CDR3 length is 12 residues. Germline CDR1 is SQVTM and CDR2 is ANQGSEA.

V and J are TRBV9 and TRBJ2-2; a weak D match, TRBD2 (5 bases). CDR3 length: 15 amino acids. Germline V gene sequence: CDR1 SGDLS, CDR2 YYNGEE. V was shortened by 0 bases and J by 4 bases, with 10 bases between the two germline ends. CDR3 protein: CASSVVEGATGELFF. CDR3 nucleotides: TGTGCCAGCAGCGTAGTTGAGGGCGCCACCGGGGAGCTGTTTTTT.

This chain uses TRBV27 with TRBJ1-3, with 12 nucleotides matching TRBD1. The CDR3 loop spans 20 amino acids. The trim removed 4 bases at V and 3 bases at J, leaving 16 bases unmatched. The germline V gene has CDR1 MNHEY and CDR2 SMNVEV (reference sequence). In DNA, the CDR3 is TGTGCCAGCAGTTCCCCCGGGACAGGGGGCATGGTCCCTTGTGGAAACACCATATATTTT. Translation gives CASSSPGTGGMVPCGNTIYF.

The chain links TRBV4-2 to TRBJ1-2, with D unresolved. Germline loops: CDR1 LGHNA, CDR2 YNFKEQ. Trimming left V 0 bases short and J 6 bases short, with 8 bases between. The CDR3 loop spans 13 amino acids. The CDR3 here is CASSQDLTDGYTF. The CDR3 DNA sequence: TGTGCCAGCAGCCAAGATCTCACAGATGGCTACACCTTC.

This chain connects TRBV7-6 to TRBJ2-5; 9 bases match TRBD2. Germline values: CDR1 SGHVS, CDR2 FNYEAQ. The J segment lost 5 bases and the V segment lost 4 bases, leaving 17 bases of the junction unmatched. The CDR3 is made up of 18 amino acids. The CDR3 reads CASSWSIAGETLWETQYF. CDR3 nucleotides: TGTGCCAGCAGCTGGTCAATAGCGGGAGAGACGTTGTGGGAGACCCAGTACTTC.

V and J are TRBV28 and TRBJ2-1; 8 nucleotides agree with TRBD2. The CDR3 has 15 residues. With V trimmed by 3 bases and J by 7 bases, 8 bases remained unmatched. In germline, CDR1 is MDHEN, CDR2 SYDVKM. CDR3 amino acids: CASSFWGGRMNEQFF. CDR3 nucleotide sequence: TGTGCCAGCAGTTTTTGGGGCGGGAGGATGAATGAGCAGTTCTTC.

The chain joins TRBV19 to TRBJ1-1; no clear D. V was cut by 6 bases and J by 0 bases, with 8 bases left in between. Germline CDR1 LNHDA, CDR2 SQIVND (reference sequence). This CDR3 has 13 amino acids. Here the CDR3 reads CASSRSMNTEAFF. The CDR3 bases are TGTGCCAGTAGCCGTTCTATGAACACTGAAGCTTTCTTT. Variable domain in full (rest from reference TRBV19 and TRBJ1-1): DGGITQSPKYLFRKEGQNVTLSCEQNLNHDAMYWYRQDPGQGLRLIYYSQIVNDFQKGDIAEGYSVSREKKESFPLTVTSAQKNPTAFYLCASSRSMNTEAFFGQGTRLTVV.

The chain employs TRBV11-2 and TRBJ1-5; D gene unclear. The V end lost 1 base, the J end lost 3 bases, and 19 bases lay between the germline ends. This CDR3 region has 18 residues. Germline assignment: CDR1 SGHAT and CDR2 FQNNGV. CDR3 DNA sequence: TGTGCCAGCAGCTTAGGTAGAGTCGGGGTAGGGCCCAATCAGCCCCAGCATTTT. Protein product: CASSLGRVGVGPNQPQHF.

The chain carries TRBV5-8 and TRBJ1-2; weak D call: TRBD1 (5 bases). The CDR3 loop spans 13 amino acids. V lost 5 bases and J 4 bases, leaving 12 bases between the germline ends. The germline V gene encodes CDR1 SGHTS and CDR2 YDEGEE. The CDR3 protein is CASSYGTGYGYTF. The DNA of the CDR3 is TGTGCCAGCAGTTATGGGACGGGCTATGGCTACACCTTC.

The chain uses TRBV5-6 and TRBJ2-3, with TRBD1 as a possible D gene (6 bases). This CDR3 comprises 14 residues. The germline gives CDR1 SGHDT, CDR2 YYEEEE. Deletions cut 0 bases from V and 6 bases from J, with 11 bases between. CDR3 protein: CASSLGQGWDTQYF. In DNA form, the CDR3 reads TGTGCCAGCAGCTTGGGGCAGGGGTGGGATACGCAGTATTTT.

This clone showed up just once. The chain uses TRBV6-1 and TRBJ2-2, with TRBD2 identical over 11 bases. Trimming took 4 bases from V and 7 from J; bases not matched to a gene: 11. CDR1 and CDR2 from the germline V gene are MNHNS and SASEGT. This CDR3 contains 17 residues. The CDR3: CASSARVSGRAFGELFF. The CDR3 DNA follows: TGTGCCAGCAGTGCCCGGGTTAGCGGGAGGGCCTTCGGGGAGCTGTTTTTT.

CDR3 in DNA: TGTGCCAGCAGTAACGCAGGAAGTTCCTACGAGCAGTACTTC. Translation: CASSNAGSSYEQYF. The chain combines TRBV27 with TRBJ2-7; D remains ambiguous. V dropped 5 bases and J dropped 1 base, with 12 bases sitting between them. Germline V gene data show CDR1 as MNHEY and CDR2 as SMNVEV (reference sequence). The CDR3 is made up of 14 amino acids.

In this sample, this clone turned up once. The V and J genes are TRBV5-1 and TRBJ1-1; 9 bases are shared with TRBD1. Trimming removed 4 bases from V and 6 bases from J; junction bases left unmatched: 13. CDR3 length equals 16 residues. Germline V gene lookup returns CDR1 SGHRS and CDR2 YFSETQ. The CDR3 DNA reads TGCGCCAGCAGCCTCACCGGGACAGGGAGAAGCGCTGAAGCTTTCTTT. This sequence encodes CASSLTGTGRSAEAFF.

This clone was detected a few times. The V and J genes are TRBV6-5 and TRBJ2-2; maybe TRBD2 (6 bases). The germline V gene encodes CDR1 MNHEY and CDR2 SVGAGI. Trimming stripped 7 bases from V and 5 bases from J, with 11 bases between. The length of the CDR3 is 13 residues. The CDR3 sequence is CASKKSGTGELFF. The CDR3 DNA sequence: TGTGCCAGCAAGAAAAGCGGGACCGGGGAGCTGTTTTTT.

Only one count was recorded for this clone. The genes are TRBV5-1 and TRBJ1-1; 7 bases align to TRBD1. The CDR3 spans 13 residues. Trimming at V came to 8 bases and at J to 4 bases, leaving 8 bases not matched to a gene. Germline assignment: CDR1 SGHRS and CDR2 YFSETQ. CDR3 amino acids: CASTTGRGTEAFF. DNA of the CDR3: TGCGCCAGTACGACAGGGAGGGGCACTGAAGCTTTCTTT.

This chain joins TRBV7-8 and TRBJ2-3; 7 bases are shared with TRBD2. The V segment lost 6 bases and the J segment 5 bases; nucleotides outside the gene matches: 8. The CDR3 extends over 14 amino acids. Germline CDR1 and CDR2: SGHVS and FQNEAQ. The CDR3 spells CASRTSLVKDTQYF. In DNA form, the CDR3 reads TGTGCCAGCAGGACTAGCCTCGTTAAAGATACGCAGTATTTT. The full variable domain, completed using reference TRBV7-8 and TRBJ2-3, is GAGVSQSPRYKVAKRGQDVALRCDPISGHVSLFWYQQALGQGPEFLTYFQNEAQLDKSGLPSDRFFAERPEGSVSTLKIQRTQQEDSAVYLCASRTSLVKDTQYFGPGTRLTVL.

V usage is TRBV2 and J usage is TRBJ2-7, with D unclear. This CDR3 has 14 residues. V shed 2 bases and J shed 0 bases, with 8 bases lying between them. CDR1 is SNHLY, CDR2 FYNNEI, per germline. In DNA form, the CDR3 reads TGTGCCAGCAGTGAACGTAAAAGCTCCTACGAGCAGTACTTC. As protein: CASSERKSSYEQYF.

The chain employs TRBV6-1 and TRBJ2-7; the D gene is possibly TRBD1 (5 bases). Between the trimmed V and J ends, which lost 0 bases and 4 bases, there was a span of 22 bases. The CDR3 consists of 18 residues. Germline lookup yields CDR1 MNHNS and CDR2 SASEGT. DNA for the CDR3: TGTGCCAGCAGTGAAGCGCTTCAAGGTTATGAAGGGGATTACGAGCAGTACTTC. Residues: CASSEALQGYEGDYEQYF.

The rearrangement joins TRBV27 to TRBJ2-3; D unresolved. The germline CDR1 and CDR2 sequences are MNHEY and SMNVEV (reference sequence). Trimming stripped 5 bases from V and 2 bases from J, with 5 bases between. CDR3 length: 12 amino acids. Here the CDR3 reads CASSPYTDTQYF. In nucleotides, the CDR3 is TGTGCCAGCAGTCCGTACACAGATACGCAGTATTTT.

This clone was seen a few times. V is TRBV29-1 and J is TRBJ1-1, with D tentatively TRBD1 (6 bases). The length of the CDR3 is 10 residues. Trimming left V 7 bases short and J 8 bases short, with 11 bases between. Germline V lookup: CDR1 SQVTM, CDR2 ANQGSEA. The CDR3 bases are TGCAGCGCCCGGCAGGGGGAAGCTTTCTTT. It translates to CSARQGEAFF.